This entry describes one T cell receptor beta chain. Its target is unknown. This entry belongs to a study of T cell responses to AZD1222 COVID-19 vaccine. The CDR3 extends over 15 amino acids. Germline CDR1 SGHVS, CDR2 FQNEAQ. V lost 2 bases and J 5 bases, leaving 12 bases between the germline ends. Findings of the study overall: Spike as a whole was targeted by vaccine-associated CD4 TCRs, dominant at 160-218 and 743-854. Without day 14 samples, only post-peak T cell repertoires were studied.

This table comes from immunoSEQ multiplex PCR, and its TCRdb copy is limited to in-frame clones, with some not included. Of roughly 140,000 clones in the sample, roughly 90% were seen once. This specimen was peripheral blood, taken 28 days after the second AZD1222 dose. This receptor was taken from an adult who received the AZD1222 COVID-19 vaccine. The J gene is TRBJ1-4, the V gene TRBV7-8; D gene ambiguous. The CDR3 nucleotides are TGTGCCAGCAGCTTAAAAGCGACTCCGAATGAAAAACTGTTTTTT. Protein product: CASSLKATPNEKLFF. Together with reference TRBV7-8 and TRBJ1-4, the CDR3 gives the full variable domain: GAGVSQSPRYKVAKRGQDVALRCDPISGHVSLFWYQQALGQGPEFLTYFQNEAQLDKSGLPSDRFFAERPEGSVSTLKIQRTQQEDSAVYLCASSLKATPNEKLFFGSGTQLSVL.